This TCR beta chain was sequenced in a study of tumour-infiltrating T cells in Burkitt lymphoma. About the study: Productive clonality predicted overall and progression-free survival.

The data were produced by immunoSEQ multiplex PCR, yet TCRdb's version contains in-frame clones alone and is incomplete. The sample lists under 8,500 clones, about 18% occurring once. The CDR3 contains 16 residues. The J gene is TRBJ1-3, the V gene TRBV12-1; the listed D gene, TRBD1, was not tested against the DNA. TRBV12-1 is marked as a pseudogene. The TCR sequence derives from a human donor with diffuse large B-cell lymphoma. What was sequenced was tumor tissue. CDR3 region: CASSSLQGALGNTIYF. CDR3 DNA sequence: TGTGCCAGCAGCTCCCTACAGGGGGCGCTGGGAAACACCATATATTTT.